Below, one T cell receptor beta chain is given with its context. The antigen it recognizes is unknown. Base qualities were left out, and no much larger clone turns up one base away. The data originate from a study of OX40 agonist ivuxolimab in advanced cancers. Describing the broader study: Ivuxolimab, which targeted the costimulatory receptor OX40 (CD134), was an agonistic, fully human IgG2 monoclonal antibody. The point of sequencing TCRbeta in the periphery was to test whether ivuxolimab changed TCR sequence diversity and drove clonal T-cell expansion. The dose-escalation cohort was about 86% male with a mean age of roughly 60 years, ranging from roughly 23 to 90. Prior anti-PD-1, anti-PD-L1 or anti-CTLA-4 therapy was permitted, and 40% of dose-escalation patients had received checkpoint inhibitors. Intravenous ivuxolimab was administered to patients every 2 weeks at six dose levels: 0.01, 0.1, 0.3, 1.5, 3 and 10 mg/kg. The paper reports the monotherapy dose-escalation portion (N of about 47 patients) of the phase I ivuxolimab trial. Of the roughly 54 dose-escalation patients, hepatocellular carcinoma was present in 19, melanoma in approximately 15, renal cell carcinoma in 9 and head and neck cancer in 9. Partial responses occurred in three dose-escalation patients: two with cutaneous melanoma and one with hepatocellular carcinoma. General study outcomes and caveats: In the 0.1-3.0 mg/kg groups, partial responders had among the lowest normalized peripheral clonal expansion, particularly in CD8+ T cells. After ivuxolimab, expanded clones were on average more numerous among CD8+ T cells than among CD4+ T cells. Antigen specificity was not determined for the clonally expanded peripheral T cells. At doses from 0.1 to 3.0 mg/kg, clonal expansion was seen in both CD4+ and CD8+ blood T cells between baseline and week 6. Low levels of normalized T-cell clonal expansion were also seen in some nonresponding patients.

The CDR3 measures 14 amino acids from cysteine to phenylalanine. Solely the CDR3 DNA is kept, with 42 bases framed from the first base. Trimming at the junction amounts to 0 bases on V and 1 base on J, and the germline ends lie 6 bases apart. The CDR1 and CDR2 encoded by the germline V gene are MGHRA and YSYEKL. The trial excluded patients who had a history of autoimmune disease or who were on systemic immunosuppression. Peripheral blood for TCR sequencing was drawn from every dose cohort at baseline, at cycle 4 day 1 and at cycle 7 day 1. Samples came from an open-label, multicenter, first-in-human phase I dose-escalation trial of ivuxolimab. The trial enrolled adults with locally advanced or metastatic head and neck squamous cell, hepatocellular, melanoma or renal cell carcinoma. Before TCR sequencing, CD4+ T cells and CD8+ T cells from peripheral blood were sorted into separate populations. For sequencing of the TCRbeta CDR3 region, genomic DNA was extracted from the sorted cells. TCRbeta CDR3 regions were sequenced using the immunoSEQ Assay. Imported from immuneACCESS, the table was reduced by TCRdb to in-frame sequences with V and J called. These copies leave out some clones; in studies compared against another copy, an unresolved V gene accounts for under half, and the cause of the remainder is not known. In all, the sample holds around 100,000 clones, and roughly 95% of those were seen once. Approximately 2% of the sample is taken by the ten largest.

Rearrangement joined TRBV4-1 to TRBJ1-1; a confident D gene designation cannot be given. The origin of this receptor is an adult with an advanced solid tumor such as melanoma, head and neck, liver or kidney cancer. The sample was CD4+ or CD8+ T cells sorted from blood, taken in a trial of the OX40 agonist ivuxolimab. The DNA sequence follows: TGCGCCAGCAGCCAAGATGGTGGGAACACTGAAGCTTTCTTT. Its protein reads: CASSQDGGNTEAFF.